The text below deals with one T cell receptor (beta chain). The antigen remains undetermined. These data originate in a study of cytomegalovirus exposure and HLA in healthy donors. This CDR3 has 15 amino acids. Germline values: CDR1 SSHAT, CDR2 FNYEAQ (reference sequence). General observations from the study: Apparent HLA restriction characterized most CMV-associated TCR beta chains in a later analysis. Association with HLA alleles at 0.05 false discovery rate was found for 17,000 or so TCR beta sequences in a later analysis. Sequencing probably produced one cluster of sequence variants that were highly shared.

The PCR ran on 60 Vbeta and 13 Jbeta primers. Only in-frame clones appear in the TCRdb table, and some are missing; sequencing was by immunoSEQ multiplex PCR. The sample contains 54,000 or so clones, about two thirds of which appear only once. The chain carries TRBV7-7 and TRBJ2-5; 11 bases map to TRBD1. The closer fit of TRBJ2-7 to the DNA end suggests the J call may be wrong. The source material was PBMCs. This TCR was recovered from an older woman in good health and CMV-seropositive. The CDR3 region is CASSAAGQGDYEQYF. The CDR3 coding sequence is TGTGCCAGCAGCGCAGCGGGACAGGGGGACTACGAGCAGTACTTC.